This TCR beta chain was sequenced for a study of PD-L1 blockade in urothelial cancer. Whole-study findings and limits: Pretreatment clonality of the blood TCR repertoire below the median was predictive of superior survival.

Noted time point: pretreatment peripheral blood. Patients were living with locally advanced or metastatic urothelial carcinoma. Comments on this clone: Its target is not known.

Germline assignment: CDR1 LNHDA and CDR2 SQIVND (reference sequence). The CDR3 has 14 residues. Trimming left V 6 bases short and J 7 bases short, with 18 bases between. Every PCR was spiked with synthetic TCR analog templates. Data came from immunoSEQ multiplex PCR; TCRdb stores just in-frame clones and leaves some out. The table records 100,000 to 150,000 clones, about 81% of them present only once. The sample in question was PBMCs, obtained around atezolizumab (anti-PD-L1) treatment. The TCR was taken from a man aged 50 or older with urothelial cancer. The chain employs TRBV19 and TRBJ1-1; TRBD1 is a possible D gene (5 bases). Here the CDR3 DNA reads TGTGCCAGTAGCACCTGGAGGGACCGCGGTGAAGCTTTCTTT. Translation gives CASSTWRDRGEAFF.